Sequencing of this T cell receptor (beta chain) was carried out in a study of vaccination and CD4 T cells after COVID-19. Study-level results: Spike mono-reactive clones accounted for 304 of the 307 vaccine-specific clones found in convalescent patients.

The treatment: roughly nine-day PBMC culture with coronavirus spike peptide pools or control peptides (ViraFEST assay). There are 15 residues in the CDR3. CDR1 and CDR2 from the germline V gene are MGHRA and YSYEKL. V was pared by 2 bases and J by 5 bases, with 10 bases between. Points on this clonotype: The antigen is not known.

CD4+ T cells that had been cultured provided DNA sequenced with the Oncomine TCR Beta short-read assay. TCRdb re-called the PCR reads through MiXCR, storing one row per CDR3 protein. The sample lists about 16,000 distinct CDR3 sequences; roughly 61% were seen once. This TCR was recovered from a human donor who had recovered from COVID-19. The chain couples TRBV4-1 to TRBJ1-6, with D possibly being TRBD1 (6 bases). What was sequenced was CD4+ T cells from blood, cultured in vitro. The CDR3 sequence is CASSQQTGDNSPLHF. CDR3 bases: TGCGCCAGCAGCCAACAGACAGGAGATAATTCACCCCTCCACTTT.